Sequencing of this T cell receptor (beta chain) was carried out in a study of immune characterization of retroperitoneal liposarcoma (dated by TCRdb to the late 2010s). Details on this clonotype: What antigen it recognizes has not been identified. Base qualities are not provided; no much larger clone lies one nucleotide away.

Receptors were amplified or captured by PCR. For sequencing, a NextSeq 500 was employed. The raw public data were reprocessed by TCRdb itself: fastp quality trimming at Q25, MiXCR clonotype calling, in-frame beta chains only. Rows with one shared CDR3 protein collapse into an entry with the most common genes and DNA. Present in this sample are about 10,000 distinct CDR3 sequences, around a quarter of which were seen just once. Around 9% of the sample is in the top ten clones. The sample was tumor tissue. This receptor was taken from a female donor with retroperitoneal liposarcoma.

The CDR3 reads CASSPALGKNEQFF. The nucleotides are TGTGCCAGCAGCCCCGCTCTAGGGAAAAATGAGCAGTTCTTC. In this chain, TRBV7-9 is recombined with TRBJ2-5, with the D segment identity uncertain. The assigned J gene may be wrong: the sequence end matches TRBJ2-1 better. The CDR1 and CDR2 encoded by the germline V gene (reference sequence) are SEHNR and FQNEAQ. The CDR3 measures 14 amino acids from cysteine to phenylalanine. Only the CDR3 DNA is retained, 42 bases long and in frame from the first base.